These T cell receptor beta chains were read from a single sample in a study of human T cells and chemical hapten exposure. MiXCR, run by TCRdb on the RACE reads, gives a single entry per CDR3 protein. The sample lists 85,000 to 95,000 distinct CDR3 sequences, approximately 11% occurring once. Sequences were derived from whole blood, sampled in connection with sensitization to the hapten diphenylcyclopropenone (DPC). Every receptor here comes from a man aged 35 to 55 with alopecia areata. Some clones in this sample may be carry-over from other donors' samples. CDR3s include the opening cysteine and the closing phenylalanine or tryptophan. Fields, in order: J gene, V gene, clone size, D gene, CDR3 protein, CDR3 DNA. The D gene is left open where the match is weak. Size tells how often a clone was seen (once, few, many) or the class of an expanded clone, and some rows leave it out.

j_call: TRBJ2-1
v_call: TRBV7-8
clone_size: .
d_call: .
cdr3_aa: CASSLPDPGDSSYNEQFF
cdr3_nt: TGTGCCAGCAGCTTGCCGGATCCGGGAGACAGCTCCTACAATGAGCAGTTCTTC

j_call: TRBJ2-1
v_call: TRBV28
clone_size: many
d_call: .
cdr3_aa: CASVDSNEQFF
cdr3_nt: TGTGCCAGCGTTGACTCCAATGAGCAGTTCTTC

j_call: TRBJ1-5
v_call: TRBV25-1
clone_size: many
d_call: .
cdr3_aa: CASSPRISNQPQHF
cdr3_nt: TGTGCCAGCAGCCCGAGGATTAGCAATCAGCCCCAGCATTTT

j_call: TRBJ2-3
v_call: TRBV6-2/TRBV6-3
clone_size: once
d_call: TRBD1
cdr3_aa: CASSRSSGTGVTDTQYF
cdr3_nt: TGTGCCAGCAGTCGAAGCTCCGGGACAGGTGTGACAGATACGCAGTATTTT

j_call: TRBJ1-2
v_call: TRBV24-1
clone_size: many
d_call: .
cdr3_aa: CATSGTVDGYTF
cdr3_nt: TGTGCCACCAGTGGGACAGTGGATGGCTACACCTTC

j_call: TRBJ1-5
v_call: TRBV5-1
clone_size: .
d_call: .
cdr3_aa: CASSLDGQLNQPQHF
cdr3_nt: TGCGCCAGCAGCTTGGACGGACAGCTGAATCAGCCCCAGCATTTT

j_call: TRBJ2-7
v_call: TRBV20-1
clone_size: many
d_call: .
cdr3_aa: CSAPPADRYEQYF
cdr3_nt: TGCAGTGCTCCTCCGGCGGACAGATACGAGCAGTACTTC

j_call: TRBJ1-6
v_call: TRBV11-2
clone_size: few
d_call: .
cdr3_aa: CATMTAYNSPLHF
cdr3_nt: TGTGCCACTATGACAGCCTATAATTCACCCCTCCACTTT

j_call: TRBJ2-1
v_call: TRBV2
clone_size: .
d_call: .
cdr3_aa: CASSASLARGEQFF
cdr3_nt: TGTGCCAGCAGTGCCTCCCTAGCGCGGGGTGAGCAGTTCTTC

j_call: TRBJ1-1
v_call: TRBV12-3/TRBV12-4
clone_size: few
d_call: .
cdr3_aa: CASSQSERKTEAFF
cdr3_nt: TGTGCCAGCAGCCAATCCGAGAGGAAGACTGAAGCTTTCTTT

j_call: TRBJ2-3
v_call: TRBV7-9
clone_size: few
d_call: .
cdr3_aa: CASSLGDSPTDTQYF
cdr3_nt: TGTGCCAGCAGCTTAGGAGACTCGCCCACAGATACGCAGTATTTT

j_call: TRBJ2-1
v_call: TRBV20-1
clone_size: .
d_call: .
cdr3_aa: CSARKEISYNEQFF
cdr3_nt: TGCAGTGCTAGGAAGGAGATCTCCTACAATGAGCAGTTCTTC

j_call: TRBJ2-3
v_call: TRBV7-2
clone_size: few
d_call: TRBD1
cdr3_aa: CASSSRDRDTQYF
cdr3_nt: TGTGCCAGCAGCTCCAGGGACAGGGATACGCAGTATTTT

j_call: TRBJ2-1
v_call: TRBV11-1
clone_size: .
d_call: TRBD2
cdr3_aa: CASSFTSGSRREQFF
cdr3_nt: TGTGCCAGCAGCTTCACTAGCGGGAGTCGTCGTGAGCAGTTCTTC

j_call: TRBJ2-1
v_call: TRBV27
clone_size: many
d_call: TRBD2
cdr3_aa: CASSLLSSSGSLMDEQFF
cdr3_nt: TGTGCCAGCAGTTTATTATCGTCTAGCGGGAGTTTAATGGATGAGCAGTTCTTC

j_call: TRBJ2-1
v_call: TRBV7-9
clone_size: .
d_call: .
cdr3_aa: CAGSLYGSSYNEQFF
cdr3_nt: TGTGCCGGCAGCTTATATGGGAGCTCCTACAATGAGCAGTTCTTC

j_call: TRBJ2-7
v_call: TRBV28
clone_size: .
d_call: .
cdr3_aa: CASSSLGLDEQYF
cdr3_nt: TGTGCCAGCAGCAGTTTGGGTCTAGACGAGCAGTACTTC

j_call: TRBJ1-2
v_call: TRBV30
clone_size: few
d_call: .
cdr3_aa: CACSAGYTF
cdr3_nt: TGTGCCTGTTCGGCTGGCTACACCTTC

j_call: TRBJ1-1
v_call: TRBV29-1
clone_size: many
d_call: TRBD1
cdr3_aa: CSVQTGGADTEAFF
cdr3_nt: TGCAGCGTACAGACAGGGGGCGCGGACACTGAAGCTTTCTTT

j_call: TRBJ1-1
v_call: TRBV6-2/TRBV6-3
clone_size: few
d_call: TRBD1
cdr3_aa: CASRVSTGVPEAFF
cdr3_nt: TGTGCCAGCAGGGTATCGACAGGGGTTCCTGAAGCTTTCTTT

j_call: TRBJ2-4
v_call: TRBV6-2/TRBV6-3
clone_size: once
d_call: TRBD1
cdr3_aa: CASSYHGQGSVTYF
cdr3_nt: TGTGCCAGCAGTTACCATGGACAGGGATCCGTTACGTACTTC

j_call: TRBJ1-2
v_call: TRBV4-3
clone_size: many
d_call: .
cdr3_aa: CASSPTDTNYGYTF
cdr3_nt: TGCGCCAGCAGCCCGACCGACACTAACTATGGCTACACCTTC

j_call: TRBJ2-2
v_call: TRBV24-1
clone_size: many
d_call: TRBD2
cdr3_aa: CATSDPRPSGLAGVAGELFF
cdr3_nt: TGTGCCACCAGTGACCCGCGGCCATCGGGACTAGCGGGAGTCGCCGGGGAGCTGTTTTTT

j_call: TRBJ1-5
v_call: TRBV29-1
clone_size: many
d_call: .
cdr3_aa: CSVGLQPQHF
cdr3_nt: TGCAGCGTTGGGTTGCAGCCCCAGCATTTT

j_call: TRBJ1-4
v_call: TRBV5-1
clone_size: .
d_call: TRBD1
cdr3_aa: CASSLRTGTNEKLFF
cdr3_nt: TGCGCCAGCAGCCTTCGGACAGGGACTAATGAAAAACTGTTTTTT

j_call: TRBJ1-1
v_call: TRBV24-1
clone_size: few
d_call: .
cdr3_aa: CASRGSLNTEAFF
cdr3_nt: TGTGCCTCGAGGGGAAGTCTGAACACTGAAGCTTTCTTT

j_call: TRBJ2-3
v_call: TRBV12-3/TRBV12-4
clone_size: many
d_call: TRBD1
cdr3_aa: CASSRTGTGQSTQYF
cdr3_nt: TGTGCCAGCAGCAGAACCGGGACAGGGCAAAGTACGCAGTATTTT

j_call: TRBJ1-3
v_call: TRBV20-1
clone_size: .
d_call: TRBD1
cdr3_aa: CALTGGSRGNTIYF
cdr3_nt: TGCGCCCTGACAGGGGGCTCTCGTGGAAACACCATATATTTT

j_call: TRBJ2-3
v_call: TRBV18
clone_size: .
d_call: .
cdr3_aa: CASSPPWGEGTDTQYF
cdr3_nt: TGTGCCAGCTCACCACCCTGGGGAGAGGGCACAGATACGCAGTATTTT

j_call: TRBJ2-1
v_call: TRBV5-1
clone_size: few
d_call: TRBD2
cdr3_aa: CASRLAGDNEQFF
cdr3_nt: TGCGCCAGCAGACTAGCGGGTGACAATGAGCAGTTCTTC

j_call: TRBJ1-1
v_call: TRBV28
clone_size: few
d_call: TRBD1
cdr3_aa: CASWGQRTEAFF
cdr3_nt: TGTGCCAGCTGGGGACAGCGCACTGAAGCTTTCTTT

j_call: TRBJ2-1
v_call: TRBV5-1
clone_size: few
d_call: TRBD2
cdr3_aa: CASSLASLTSGRVNEQFF
cdr3_nt: TGCGCCAGCAGCTTGGCCTCTTTGACTAGCGGGAGGGTCAATGAGCAGTTCTTC

j_call: TRBJ2-4
v_call: TRBV5-6
clone_size: .
d_call: .
cdr3_aa: CASSLLWEAKNIQYF
cdr3_nt: TGTGCCAGCAGCTTGTTGTGGGAGGCCAAAAACATTCAGTACTTC

j_call: TRBJ2-5
v_call: TRBV11-1
clone_size: few
d_call: .
cdr3_aa: CASSSKEGRKTQYF
cdr3_nt: TGTGCCAGCAGCTCGAAGGAGGGGCGAAAGACCCAGTACTTC

j_call: TRBJ1-1
v_call: TRBV27
clone_size: many
d_call: .
cdr3_aa: CASSSLGLGDTEAFF
cdr3_nt: TGTGCCAGCAGTTCCCTGGGCCTGGGGGACACTGAAGCTTTCTTT

j_call: TRBJ2-5
v_call: TRBV29-1
clone_size: many
d_call: TRBD1
cdr3_aa: CSVQEQGAGETQYF
cdr3_nt: TGCAGCGTGCAGGAACAGGGGGCCGGTGAGACCCAGTACTTC

j_call: TRBJ2-7
v_call: TRBV20-1
clone_size: .
d_call: TRBD2
cdr3_aa: CAGLAPTYEQYF
cdr3_nt: TGCGCAGGACTAGCGCCGACCTACGAGCAGTACTTC

j_call: TRBJ2-1
v_call: TRBV2
clone_size: .
d_call: TRBD2
cdr3_aa: CASSPGTSGNNEQFF
cdr3_nt: TGTGCCAGCAGTCCCGGGACTAGCGGTAACAATGAGCAGTTCTTC

j_call: TRBJ1-2
v_call: TRBV6-2/TRBV6-3
clone_size: many
d_call: TRBD1
cdr3_aa: CASSYSTDRGWNYGYTF
cdr3_nt: TGTGCCAGCAGTTACTCGACCGACAGGGGATGGAACTATGGCTACACCTTC

j_call: TRBJ2-2
v_call: TRBV24-1
clone_size: .
d_call: .
cdr3_aa: CATSDSPNTGELFF
cdr3_nt: TGTGCCACCAGTGATTCCCCAAACACCGGGGAGCTGTTTTTT